This entry concerns a single TCR beta chain. The antigen remains unidentified. Repertoires were generated with immunoSEQ multiplex PCR, while TCRdb's copy carries only in-frame clones and drops some. The top ten hold over 20% of the sample, which has over 50,000 clones, roughly 84% seen once. The data belong to a study of T cell responses to AZD1222 COVID-19 vaccine. Study-wide results and limits: Increases in Spike-specific TCR breadth and depth were seen after two AZD1222 doses.

The sequence came from an adult in good health. Sequencing was performed on peripheral blood, taken on day 0 of AZD1222 vaccination.

Written as DNA, the CDR3 is TGTGCCAGCCGGGACAGCCGAAATGAAAAACTGTTTTTT. It is translated as CASRDSRNEKLFF. The chain recombines TRBV7-8 with TRBJ1-4, with TRBD1 identical over 7 bases. Germline V gives CDR1 SGHVS, CDR2 FQNEAQ. The CDR3 runs 13 residues. Trimming removed 8 bases from V and 5 bases from J; junction bases left unmatched: 5. The full variable domain, completed using reference TRBV7-8 and TRBJ1-4, is GAGVSQSPRYKVAKRGQDVALRCDPISGHVSLFWYQQALGQGPEFLTYFQNEAQLDKSGLPSDRFFAERPEGSVSTLKIQRTQQEDSAVYLCASRDSRNEKLFFGSGTQLSVL.